Shown below are 21 T cell receptor beta chains from a single sample sequenced in a study of blood T cell repertoires in COVID-19. Using immunoSEQ multiplex PCR, the repertoire was profiled, and TCRdb retains in-frame clones only, with some absent. The sample shows about 260,000 clones, less than 90% of them seen only once. Sequenced: peripheral blood. All receptors come from a young man with active or convalescent COVID-19.

DNA for the CDR3: TGTGCCACCAGTGCGGGACAGGGTTCCAATGAGCAGTTCTTC. Translation gives CATSAGQGSNEQFF. The chain has TRBV24-1 and TRBJ2-1; 9 bases are shared with TRBD1. J was trimmed by 6 bases and V by 5 bases; bases with no gene match: 4. The CDR3 runs to 14 residues. Germline-derived CDR1 and CDR2 are KGHDR and SFDVKD.

This chain connects TRBV5-6 to TRBJ2-5, with 12 bases identical to TRBD1. CDR3 length equals 18 residues. CDR1 and CDR2 from the germline V gene are SGHDT and YYEEEE. The J segment lost 5 bases and the V segment lost 0 bases, leaving 11 bases of the junction unmatched. In DNA form, the CDR3 reads TGTGCCAGCAGCTTGGCCGGGACAGGGGGCCTCGGGAGGGAGACCCAGTACTTC. Encoded protein: CASSLAGTGGLGRETQYF. Supplemented by reference TRBV5-6 and TRBJ2-5, the full variable domain reads DAGVTQSPTHLIKTRGQQVTLRCSPKSGHDTVSWYQQALGQGPQFIFQYYEEEERQRGNFPDRFSGHQFPNYSSELNVNALLLGDSALYLCASSLAGTGGLGRETQYFGPGTRLLVL.

The chain links TRBV7-9 to TRBJ2-3; TRBD2 matches at 15 bases. Trimming took 5 bases from V and 1 from J; bases not matched to a gene: 10. The CDR3 is made up of 19 amino acids. The V gene's germline CDR1 is SEHNR and CDR2 FQNEAQ (reference sequence). Here the CDR3 DNA reads TGTGCCAGCAGCAGGGGACTAGCGGGGGGCCCGATCGGCACAGATACGCAGTATTTT. Protein product: CASSRGLAGGPIGTDTQYF.

The rearrangement links TRBV6-5 to TRBJ1-2; D gene ambiguous. This CDR3 is built from 14 residues. V was clipped by 2 bases and J by 8 bases, with 15 bases between them. Germline CDR1 is MNHEY and CDR2 is SVGAGI. The CDR3 sequence: CASSYGKWAGGYTF. The DNA for the CDR3 is TGTGCCAGCAGTTACGGCAAATGGGCGGGGGGCTACACCTTC.

The chain carries TRBV3-1 (or the pseudogene TRBV3-2) and TRBJ2-2; 8 bases map to TRBD2. CDR1 is LGHDT and CDR2 is YNNKEL in the germline V gene (reference sequence). Trimming took 4 bases from V and 0 from J; bases not matched to a gene: 7. This CDR3 is 17 amino acids long. The CDR3 DNA reads TGTGCCAGCAGCCGGGGTGGGACTAGTGCGAACACCGGGGAGCTGTTTTTT. Its protein product is CASSRGGTSANTGELFF.

The chain recombines TRBV18 with TRBJ1-5; D gene unclear. The CDR3 has 16 residues. V shed 3 bases and J shed 3 bases, with 15 bases lying between them. In germline, CDR1 is KGHSH, CDR2 LQKENI. The CDR3 nucleotides are TGTGCCAGCTCACCCTTCACCGCTACAGACAATCAGCCCCAGCATTTT. It is translated as CASSPFTATDNQPQHF. Full variable domain (remainder filled in from reference TRBV18 and TRBJ1-5): NAGVMQNPRHLVRRRGQEARLRCSPMKGHSHVYWYRQLPEEGLKFMVYLQKENIIDESGMPKERFSAEFPKEGPSILRIQQVVRGDSAAYFCASSPFTATDNQPQHFGDGTRLSIL.

The chain has TRBV15 and TRBJ2-1, with 7 bases identical to TRBD2. The CDR3 spans 15 residues. The V gene's germline CDR1 is LNHNV and CDR2 YYDKDF (reference sequence). V was clipped by 5 bases and J by 4 bases; unmatched bases: 8. The CDR3, as DNA: TGTGCCACCAGCGTAGAGCGGGGCCCTTACAATGAGCAGTTCTTC. It yields the protein CATSVERGPYNEQFF.

J is TRBJ2-5 and V is TRBV7-2, with 13 nucleotides matching TRBD2. This CDR3 is built from 15 residues. Per germline, CDR1 SGHTA and CDR2 FQGNSA. Germline trimming cut 5 bases from V and 4 bases from J; bases unmatched to any gene: 4. The DNA of the CDR3 is TGTGCCAGCAGCATACTAGCGGGGGGGGCAGAGACCCAGTACTTC. Translated: CASSILAGGAETQYF.

This chain links TRBV2 with TRBJ2-3, with TRBD1 matching over 12 bases. Germline values: CDR1 SNHLY, CDR2 FYNNEI. The CDR3 is 15 amino acids. V shed 6 bases, J shed 3 bases, and the junction held 4 bases outside the gene matches. The CDR3 DNA reads as TGTGCCAGCAGGAGGGACAGGGGGCTGACAGATACGCAGTATTTT. It is translated as CASRRDRGLTDTQYF.

This chain uses TRBV4-2 with TRBJ2-5; TRBD2 aligns across 11 bases. There are 15 residues in the CDR3. Per the germline V gene, CDR1 is LGHNA and CDR2 is YNFKEQ. Losses at the gene ends were 4 bases for V and 3 bases for J; bases not matched to a gene: 4. CDR3 region: CASSRVSGGEETQYF. The CDR3 bases are TGTGCCAGCAGCCGAGTTAGCGGGGGGGAAGAGACCCAGTACTTC.

The chain recombines TRBV18 with TRBJ2-7; the match to TRBD1 covers 8 bases. This CDR3 has 12 amino acids. After removal of 5 bases from V and 10 bases from J, the junction contained 7 bases not matched to a gene. Germline V lookup: CDR1 KGHSH, CDR2 LQKENI. CDR3 residues: CASSTSQGAQYF. CDR3 DNA sequence: TGTGCCAGCTCAACATCTCAGGGGGCACAGTACTTC.

The chain has TRBV5-1 and TRBJ1-1; D ambiguous. Trimming took off 2 bases at V and 1 base at J, with 9 bases between the two ends. The germline V gene has CDR1 SGHRS and CDR2 YFSETQ. This CDR3 contains 14 residues. The CDR3 nucleotides are TGCGCCAGCAGCTTATTCAGGAAGAACACTGAAGCTTTCTTT. The encoded protein is CASSLFRKNTEAFF.

The chain carries TRBV5-8 and TRBJ2-7, with a tentative D call TRBD2 (6 bases). This CDR3 region has 17 residues. CDR1 is SGHTS, CDR2 YDEGEE, per germline. V lost 6 bases and J lost 2, with 24 bases in between. The CDR3 DNA is TGTGCCAGCAAACGCCTCAAGGGACTCTATATTACCTACGAGCAGTACTTC. This gives the protein CASKRLKGLYITYEQYF.

The chain recombines TRBV19 with TRBJ1-2; D is undetermined. The length of the CDR3 is 15 residues. Looked up from germline, CDR1 is LNHDA and CDR2 is SQIVND (reference sequence). The V end was cut by 3 bases, the J end by 6 bases, with 17 bases between. CDR3: CASSIGDKGSDGYTF. Written as DNA, the CDR3 is TGTGCCAGTAGTATCGGAGACAAAGGGAGCGATGGCTACACCTTC.

The chain is built from TRBV5-4 and TRBJ2-6; TRBD1 might be the D (5 bases). Trimming pared 4 bases from V and 0 bases from J, leaving 8 bases between. Germline CDR1 is SGHNT and CDR2 is YYREEE (reference sequence). The CDR3 is 15 residues long. This CDR3 is CASSPQDSGANVLTF. The CDR3 DNA follows: TGTGCCAGCAGCCCACAGGACTCTGGGGCCAACGTCCTGACTTTC.

V usage is TRBV6-5 and J usage is TRBJ1-5, with D possibly matching TRBD1 (6 bases). Germline-derived CDR1 and CDR2 are MNHEY and SVGAGI. With 6 bases removed from V and 6 bases from J, the gap between germline ends came to 12 bases. The CDR3 sequence is 13 residues long. The CDR3 coding sequence is TGTGCCAGCAGCCAGGGGTCGGGTCAGCCCCAGCATTTT. It is translated as CASSQGSGQPQHF.

The chain combines TRBV7-9 with TRBJ1-3, with 7 bases lining up with TRBD1. The V segment lost 4 bases and the J segment 0 bases; nucleotides outside the gene matches: 12. The CDR3 contains 18 residues. Per the germline V gene, CDR1 is SEHNR and CDR2 is FQNEAQ (reference sequence). The CDR3 loop reads CASSSFRDRRHSGNTIYF. CDR3 in DNA: TGTGCCAGCAGCTCTTTCCGGGACAGAAGACACTCTGGAAACACCATATATTTT. The complete variable domain, with remaining parts taken from reference TRBV7-9 and TRBJ1-3, reads DTGVSQNPRHKITKRGQNVTFRCDPISEHNRLYWYRQTLGQGPEFLTYFQNEAQLEKSRLLSDRFSAERPKGSFSTLEIQRTEQGDSAMYLCASSSFRDRRHSGNTIYFGEGSWLTVV.

The chain uses TRBV3-1 (or the pseudogene TRBV3-2) and TRBJ1-4; D possibly corresponds to TRBD1 (6 bases). The CDR3 spans 14 residues. Trimming left V 6 bases short and J 8 bases short, with 16 bases between. Germline V gene data show CDR1 as LGHDT and CDR2 as YNNKEL (reference sequence). CDR3 in DNA: TGTGCCAGCAGACACACAGGGCGAGGGGAAAAACTGTTTTTT. It is translated as CASRHTGRGEKLFF.

In regard to this clone: The germline gene is not matched at one end of the junction; a read error may be the cause. The chain recombines TRBV4-1 with TRBJ1-1, with TRBD1 matching 9 bases. This CDR3 has 15 amino acids. Germline lookup yields CDR1 MGHRA and CDR2 YSYEKL. Here the CDR3 DNA reads TGCGCCAGCAGCAAAGAAGTCGGGACAGGGAGAGGCGCTTTCTTT. Translating it yields CASSKEVGTGRGAFF.

The chain links TRBV19 to TRBJ2-3, with 8 bases identical to TRBD1. The CDR3 runs to 15 residues. V gave up 9 bases and J gave up 1 base; unmatched junction bases: 9. CDR1 is LNHDA, CDR2 SQIVND, per germline (reference sequence). CDR3 in amino acids: CASQPGQDGTDTQYF. Here the CDR3 DNA reads TGTGCCAGCCAGCCGGGACAGGATGGCACAGATACGCAGTATTTT.

J is TRBJ2-5 and V is TRBV5-1; 7 nucleotides line up with TRBD1. Germline trimming cut 2 bases from V and 3 bases from J; bases unmatched to any gene: 13. The length of the CDR3 is 17 residues. Looked up from germline, CDR1 is SGHRS and CDR2 is YFSETQ. CDR3 amino acids: CASSLTGDGVPKETQYF. Written as DNA, the CDR3 is TGCGCCAGCAGCTTAACAGGGGATGGGGTACCGAAAGAGACCCAGTACTTC.